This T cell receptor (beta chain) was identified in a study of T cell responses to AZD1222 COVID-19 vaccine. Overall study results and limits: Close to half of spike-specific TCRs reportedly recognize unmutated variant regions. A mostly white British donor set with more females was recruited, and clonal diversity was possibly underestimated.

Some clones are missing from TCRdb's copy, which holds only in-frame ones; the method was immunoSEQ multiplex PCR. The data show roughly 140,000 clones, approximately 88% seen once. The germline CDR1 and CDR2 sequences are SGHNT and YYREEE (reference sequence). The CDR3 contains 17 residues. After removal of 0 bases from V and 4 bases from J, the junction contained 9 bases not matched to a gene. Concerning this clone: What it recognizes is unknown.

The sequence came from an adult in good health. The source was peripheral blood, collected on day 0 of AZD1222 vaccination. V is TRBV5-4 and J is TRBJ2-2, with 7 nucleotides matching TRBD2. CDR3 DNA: TGTGCCAGCAGCTTGGTTTTGGGGGGGTGGTCCACCGGGGAGCTGTTTTTT. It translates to CASSLVLGGWSTGELFF.